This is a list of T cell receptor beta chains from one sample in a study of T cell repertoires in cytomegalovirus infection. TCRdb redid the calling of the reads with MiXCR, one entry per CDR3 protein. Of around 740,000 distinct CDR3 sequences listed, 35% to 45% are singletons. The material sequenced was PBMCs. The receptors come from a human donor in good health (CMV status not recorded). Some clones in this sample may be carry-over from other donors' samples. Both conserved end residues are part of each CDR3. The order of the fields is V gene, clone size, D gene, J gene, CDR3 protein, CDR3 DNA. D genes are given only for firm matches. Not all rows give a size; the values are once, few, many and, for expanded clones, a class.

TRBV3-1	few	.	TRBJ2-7	CASSQELGEQAYEQYF	TGTGCCAGCAGCCAAGAACTTGGGGAACAAGCCTACGAGCAGTACTTC
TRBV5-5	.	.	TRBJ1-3	CASSPFGNTISF	TGTGCCAGCAGCCCATTTGGAAACACCATATCTTTT
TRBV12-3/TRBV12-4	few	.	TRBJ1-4	CASSPTGGKLFF	TGTGCCAGCAGCCCGACAGGAGGAAAACTGTTTTTT
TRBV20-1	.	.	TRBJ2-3	CSAPTGTTLADTQYF	TGCAGTGCTCCCACCGGGACCACACTCGCAGATACGCAGTATTTT
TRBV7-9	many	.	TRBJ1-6	CASSLAGSPLHF	TGTGCCAGCAGCTTAGCGGGGTCACCCCTCCACTTT
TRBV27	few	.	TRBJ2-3	CASGDTRGTQYF	TGTGCCAGCGGAGATACGCGAGGGACGCAGTATTTT
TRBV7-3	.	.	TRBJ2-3	CASSLKDTTQYF	TGTGCCAGCAGCTTAAAGGACACTACGCAGTATTTT
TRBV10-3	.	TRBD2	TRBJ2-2	CAISRFISGMNTGELFF	TGTGCCATCAGTCGCTTCATTAGCGGGATGAACACCGGGGAGCTGTTTTTT
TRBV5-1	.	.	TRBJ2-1	CASSIFSTYEQFF	TGCGCCAGCAGCATCTTTTCAACATATGAGCAGTTCTTC
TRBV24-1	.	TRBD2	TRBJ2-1	CATSESGRIVNEQFF	TGTGCCACCAGTGAAAGCGGGAGGATCGTCAATGAGCAGTTCTTC